Each of the 19 T cell receptor beta chains below was sequenced from the same sample in a study of Ad26.COV2.S vaccination and SARS-CoV-2 variants. Produced via immunoSEQ multiplex PCR; TCRdb's table is partial and in-frame only. The repertoire consists of 150,000 to 200,000 clones, with around 88% occurring once and the leading ten covering 5.5% to 6%. Sequenced here: peripheral blood, sampled after recovery from COVID-19. The receptors stem from a human donor who had recovered from COVID-19.

This clone has just a few counts. V is TRBV19 and J is TRBJ2-2; 11 bases are shared with TRBD2. This CDR3 is 18 amino acids long. Germline V gene lookup returns CDR1 LNHDA and CDR2 SQIVND (reference sequence). With 1 base clipped from V and 1 base from J, the junction kept 5 bases outside the gene matches. CDR3 region: CASSIGLAGGRNTGELFF. The CDR3 coding sequence is TGTGCCAGTAGTATAGGGCTAGCGGGGGGACGGAACACCGGGGAGCTGTTTTTT.

The chain employs TRBV29-1 and TRBJ2-3; D is unresolved. Trimming took off 3 bases at V and 4 bases at J, with 8 bases between the two ends. This CDR3 contains 12 residues. The V gene's germline CDR1 is SQVTM and CDR2 ANQGSEA. The CDR3 DNA sequence: TGCAGCGTTGAGGGCGCCGCAGATACGCAGTATTTT. The encoded protein is CSVEGAADTQYF.

J is TRBJ1-2 and V is TRBV6-4; unclear D gene. Looked up from germline, CDR1 is MRHNA and CDR2 is SNTAGT. This CDR3 has 15 residues. V was cut by 2 bases and J by 3 bases, with 13 bases left in between. In DNA form, the CDR3 reads TGTGCCAGCAGTGACCGAAATCCGCTAGACTATGGCTACACCTTC. Its translation is CASSDRNPLDYGYTF.

This chain connects TRBV6-6 to TRBJ1-5, with D perhaps TRBD1 (6 bases). The germline gives CDR1 MNHNY, CDR2 SVGAGI (reference sequence). V was clipped by 8 bases and J by 3 bases, with 17 bases between them. The CDR3 runs 15 residues. CDR3 sequence reads: CASVGRGMNNQPQHF. The DNA for the CDR3 is TGTGCCAGCGTTGGTAGGGGGATGAACAATCAGCCCCAGCATTTT.

V and J are TRBV7-2 and TRBJ2-2; D may be TRBD1 or TRBD2 (6 bases each). V was pared by 6 bases and J by 5 bases, with 16 bases between. This CDR3 has 15 amino acids. CDR1 SGHTA and CDR2 FQGNSA come from the germline V gene. CDR3 sequence reads: CASRAVGGPTGELFF. The CDR3 nucleotides are TGTGCCAGCAGGGCGGTTGGGGGGCCAACCGGGGAGCTGTTTTTT. The whole variable domain, filled in from reference TRBV7-2 and TRBJ2-2, reads GAGVSQSPSNKVTEKGKDVELRCDPISGHTALYWYRQSLGQGLEFLIYFQGNSAPDKSGLPSDRFSAERTGGSVSTLTIQRTQQEDSAVYLCASRAVGGPTGELFFGEGSRLTVL.

V is TRBV7-2 and J is TRBJ1-6; D is perhaps TRBD1 (6 bases). The CDR3 has 16 residues. Trimming took off 1 base at V and 7 bases at J, with 14 bases between the two ends. CDR1 and CDR2 (germline): SGHTA, FQGNSA. As DNA, the CDR3 is TGTGCCAGCAGCTTAGTGGCGCGGGGGCAGAATTCACCCCTCCACTTT. Amino acid sequence: CASSLVARGQNSPLHF.

The chain couples TRBV2 to TRBJ2-3; D not resolved. CDR3 length: 13 residues. Trimming left V 3 bases short and J 4 bases short, with 8 bases between. CDR1 and CDR2 (germline): SNHLY, FYNNEI. The chain's CDR3 is CASSELRSDTQYF. CDR3 coding DNA: TGTGCCAGCAGTGAGTTGCGGTCAGATACGCAGTATTTT.

The chain links TRBV30 to TRBJ2-7; 8 bases fit TRBD2. Per the germline V gene, CDR1 is GTSNPN and CDR2 is SVGIG (reference sequence). This CDR3 region has 13 residues. The V and J ends lost 4 bases and 2 bases, in that order; junction bases with no gene match: 4. The CDR3 here is CAWTSGSTYEQYF. CDR3 sequence (DNA): TGTGCCTGGACTAGCGGGTCCACCTACGAGCAGTACTTC.

The chain carries TRBV5-1 and TRBJ2-1; 9 bases are a match to TRBD2. Germline V gene sequence: CDR1 SGHRS, CDR2 YFSETQ. CDR3 length: 15 residues. V gave up 3 bases and J gave up 9 bases; unmatched junction bases: 10. This CDR3 is CASSWTSEMVGEQFF. The CDR3 DNA is TGCGCCAGCAGCTGGACTAGCGAGATGGTGGGTGAGCAGTTCTTC.

DNA of the CDR3: TGTGCCAGCAGCCTTGTTCCTAGCGGGAGCTCCTACGAGCAGTACTTC. This codes for CASSLVPSGSSYEQYF. This chain joins TRBV7-2 and TRBJ2-7; 10 nucleotides match TRBD2. Germline V lookup: CDR1 SGHTA, CDR2 FQGNSA. Trimming took 5 bases from V and 0 from J; bases not matched to a gene: 7. The CDR3 consists of 16 residues.

This clone was observed once. The V and J genes are TRBV9 and TRBJ2-7; TRBD1 aligns across 8 bases. Trimming removed 3 bases from V and 4 bases from J; junction bases left unmatched: 24. The length of the CDR3 is 20 residues. Germline CDR1 is SGDLS and CDR2 is YYNGEE. The CDR3 nucleotides read TGTGCCAGCAGCGACGCCGGGACAGGCTACAAATGTCCCCAGGGTTACGAGCAGTACTTC. Translating it yields CASSDAGTGYKCPQGYEQYF.

The chain employs TRBV4-1 and TRBJ2-2; TRBD2 is a possible D gene (6 bases). Germline CDR1 and CDR2: MGHRA and YSYEKL. Between the trimmed V and J ends, which lost 4 bases and 3 bases, there was a span of 30 bases. This CDR3 has 21 residues. Here the CDR3 reads CASSRDTLPGLAPGDTGELFF. The CDR3 DNA reads TGCGCCAGCAGCCGTGACACCTTGCCGGGACTCGCGCCTGGGGACACCGGGGAGCTGTTTTTT.

The chain couples TRBV13 to TRBJ2-5; tentatively, D is TRBD2 (6 bases). Per the germline V gene, CDR1 is PRHDT and CDR2 is FYEKMQ (reference sequence). V lost 4 bases and J 4 bases, leaving 7 bases between the germline ends. The CDR3 totals 12 residues. The CDR3 DNA reads TGTGCCAGCAGCTCCGGGGGAGAGACCCAGTACTTC. Protein sequence: CASSSGGETQYF.

This chain uses TRBV10-3 with TRBJ1-6, with D hard to call. Germline-derived CDR1 and CDR2 are ENHRY and SYGVKD. Trimming stripped 1 base from V and 7 bases from J, with 11 bases between. There are 15 residues in the CDR3. Written as DNA, the CDR3 is TGTGCCATCAGTGAGTGGACCTTAGGGAATTCACCCCTCCACTTT. Amino acids: CAISEWTLGNSPLHF.

The V and J genes are TRBV6-5 and TRBJ1-2; 9 bases agree with TRBD1. V trimming: 6 bases; J trimming: 2 bases; junction bases outside the gene matches: 4. CDR1 is MNHEY and CDR2 is SVGAGI in the germline V gene. The CDR3 is 14 amino acids. The CDR3 DNA sequence: TGTGCCAGCAGCTCCGGGACAGGGAACTATGGCTACACCTTC. Protein product: CASSSGTGNYGYTF.

The rearrangement links TRBV4-1 to TRBJ1-4; 8 positions agree with TRBD1. Losses at the gene ends were 0 bases for V and 7 bases for J; bases not matched to a gene: 7. This CDR3 is 16 amino acids long. The V gene's germline CDR1 is MGHRA and CDR2 YSYEKL. CDR3 in DNA: TGCGCCAGCAGCCAAGATCCGACAGGGGTGGGTGAAAAACTGTTTTTT. Translation: CASSQDPTGVGEKLFF.

The V and J genes are TRBV6-1 and TRBJ1-3; D is ambiguous. This CDR3 is built from 13 residues. Looked up from germline, CDR1 is MNHNS and CDR2 is SASEGT. The V end lost 3 bases, the J end lost 3 bases, and 6 bases lay between the germline ends. Here the CDR3 DNA reads TGTGCCAGCAGTGAGAACAGTGGAAACACCATATATTTT. Protein sequence: CASSENSGNTIYF.

The chain recombines TRBV15 with TRBJ1-6, with a tentative D call TRBD1 (6 bases). The CDR3 spans 15 residues. CDR1 and CDR2 from the germline V gene are LNHNV and YYDKDF (reference sequence). V lost 3 bases, J lost 7 bases, and 13 bases lay in between. The CDR3 here is CATSSPPGENSPLHF. CDR3 coding DNA: TGTGCCACCAGCAGCCCGCCAGGGGAGAATTCACCCCTCCACTTT.

J is TRBJ1-4 and V is TRBV6-5; D might be TRBD1 (5 bases). Germline V gene sequence: CDR1 MNHEY, CDR2 SVGAGI. The CDR3 has 15 residues. Trimming removed 6 bases from V and 5 bases from J, with 16 bases in between. DNA of the CDR3: TGTGCCAGCAGCTCTAGACAGTTAAAGAATGAAAAACTGTTTTTT. Encoded protein: CASSSRQLKNEKLFF.